This T cell receptor (beta chain) was profiled in a study of cytomegalovirus exposure and HLA in healthy donors. This CDR3 has 13 residues. Looked up from germline, CDR1 is SGHRS and CDR2 is YFSETQ. J lost 4 bases, V lost 2 bases, and 2 bases had no gene match. The table lists this clone with a count of one. Antigen specificity is unknown. Primers included in the PCR were 60 Vbeta and 13 Jbeta primers. Per the original methods: Per a later analysis, the number of unique TCR beta chains was roughly 83 million, of which 10 million to 11 million were shared. The assay was immunoSEQ multiplex PCR, and TCRdb's table has in-frame clones only and misses some. V, J and clone size are those of that table, while D and trimming were read from the DNA. The sample includes more than 95,000 clones, over 80% of them seen just once. Points from the study as a whole: The study recorded 150 to 200 TCR beta chains that were cytomegalovirus-associated. It was only CMV serostatus that was available as immune exposure information.

Material for sequencing was PBMCs. The chain recombines TRBV5-1 with TRBJ1-1, with 7 positions matching TRBD1. The receptor was derived from a man between 18 and 29 years old in good health and CMV-seronegative. CDR3 nucleotide sequence: TGCGCCAGCAGCTTCGACAGGGCCACTGAAGCTTTCTTT. This encodes CASSFDRATEAFF.